These 24 T cell receptor beta chains originate from one sample sequenced in a study of blood T cell repertoires in COVID-19. Assay used: immunoSEQ multiplex PCR; TCRdb lists only in-frame clones, some missing. This repertoire shows some 220,000 clones, over 70% found once; its top ten account for under 8.5%. Sequences were obtained from peripheral blood. The origin of the receptors is a woman in her sixties or seventies with acute or convalescent COVID-19.

The chain recombines TRBV6-2 or TRBV6-3 with TRBJ1-1; D unresolved. From germline, CDR1 is MNHEY and CDR2 SVGEGT. With 5 bases removed from V and 3 bases from J, the gap between germline ends came to 10 bases. The CDR3 consists of 13 residues. The CDR3 protein is CASSMEEYTEAFF. The CDR3 nucleotides are TGTGCCAGCAGTATGGAGGAGTACACTGAAGCTTTCTTT.

The J gene is TRBJ1-2, the V gene TRBV6-5, with a tentative D call TRBD1 (6 bases). The ends were cut back, 7 bases at V and 1 base at J, with 16 bases in the middle. The length of the CDR3 is 15 residues. The germline gives CDR1 MNHEY, CDR2 SVGAGI. CDR3 amino acids: CASNRQADFNYGYTF. In DNA, the CDR3 is TGTGCCAGCAACCGACAGGCCGACTTTAACTATGGCTACACCTTC.

This chain uses TRBV24-1 with TRBJ2-5, with a possible D match to TRBD2 (5 bases). Trimming left V 7 bases short and J 5 bases short, with 13 bases between. CDR3 size: 13 residues. CDR1 KGHDR and CDR2 SFDVKD come from the germline V gene. CDR3 bases: TGTGCCACCAGCGGGCGGAGGTGGGAGACCCAGTACTTC. Translating it yields CATSGRRWETQYF.

The J gene is TRBJ2-3, the V gene TRBV5-4, with 8 bases lining up with TRBD1. V was clipped by 3 bases and J by 4 bases; unmatched bases: 7. CDR1 SGHNT and CDR2 YYREEE come from the germline V gene (reference sequence). The CDR3 spans 15 residues. Here the CDR3 DNA reads TGTGCCAGCAGCTCGGGCAGGGGGCGTGCAGATACGCAGTATTTT. This encodes CASSSGRGRADTQYF.

This clone has a handful of counts. The chain has TRBV7-2 and TRBJ1-6, with 8 bases fitting TRBD1. The length of the CDR3 is 16 residues. V shed 5 bases and J 5 bases; nucleotides not matched to a gene: 8. CDR1 and CDR2 from the germline V gene are SGHTA and FQGNSA. CDR3 in DNA: TGTGCCAGCAGCCCCCGGACAGGGAAGGATAATTCACCCCTCCACTTT. Protein product: CASSPRTGKDNSPLHF. Together with reference TRBV7-2 and TRBJ1-6, the CDR3 gives the full variable domain: GAGVSQSPSNKVTEKGKDVELRCDPISGHTALYWYRQSLGQGLEFLIYFQGNSAPDKSGLPSDRFSAERTGGSVSTLTIQRTQQEDSAVYLCASSPRTGKDNSPLHFGNGTRLTVT.

J is TRBJ2-3 and V is TRBV11-3; TRBD2 is a possible D gene (6 bases). CDR1 SGHNT and CDR2 YENEEA come from the germline V gene. V lost 1 base and J lost 8, with 10 bases in between. The CDR3 runs 13 residues. The CDR3 DNA sequence: TGTGCCAGCAGCTTAGTGCCTAGCGCTACGCAGTATTTT. It translates to CASSLVPSATQYF.

The chain links TRBV30 to TRBJ1-5, with D tentatively TRBD1 (5 bases). The V gene lost 0 bases and the J gene lost 0 bases, with 21 bases spanning the gap. The CDR3 covers 19 residues. In germline, CDR1 is GTSNPN, CDR2 SVGIG (reference sequence). CDR3: CAWSVGLGVATLSNQPQHF. CDR3 nucleotide sequence: TGTGCCTGGAGTGTCGGCTTAGGGGTGGCAACCCTTAGCAATCAGCCCCAGCATTTT. The variable domain in full, completed from reference TRBV30 and TRBJ1-5, reads SQTIHQWPATLVQPVGSPLSLECTVEGTSNPNLYWYRQAAGRGLQLLFYSVGIGQISSEVPQNLSASRPQDRQFILSSKKLLLSDSGFYLCAWSVGLGVATLSNQPQHFGDGTRLSIL.

The V gene is TRBV5-1, the J gene TRBJ1-6; 8 bases map to TRBD1. V lost 0 bases and J lost 10; bases outside the gene matches: 9. CDR3 length equals 16 residues. CDR1 is SGHRS and CDR2 is YFSETQ in the germline V gene. CDR3 in DNA: TGCGCCAGCAGCTTGGAACAGGGGGGTAGGGGGTCACCCCTCCACTTT. This sequence encodes CASSLEQGGRGSPLHF.

The rearrangement joins TRBV30 to TRBJ2-7, with 8 bases lining up with TRBD1. The germline V gene has CDR1 GTSNPN and CDR2 SVGIG (reference sequence). The V segment lost 2 bases and the J segment 5 bases; nucleotides outside the gene matches: 11. This CDR3 has 15 residues. CDR3 protein: CAWSKMDRVVNEQYF. The CDR3 nucleotides read TGTGCCTGGAGTAAAATGGACAGGGTTGTAAACGAGCAGTACTTC.

This clone was counted many times. The J gene is TRBJ2-7, the V gene TRBV7-2, with TRBD2 matching 8 bases. The CDR3 runs to 15 residues. V trimming: 2 bases; J trimming: 5 bases; junction bases outside the gene matches: 8. CDR1 SGHTA and CDR2 FQGNSA come from the germline V gene. CDR3 amino acids: CASSLLGGAEDEQYF. The CDR3 DNA is TGTGCCAGCAGCTTACTCGGGGGGGCAGAGGACGAGCAGTACTTC.

This chain connects TRBV6-5 to TRBJ2-5; possibly TRBD2 for D (5 bases). The germline V gene encodes CDR1 MNHEY and CDR2 SVGAGI. V was clipped by 5 bases and J by 5 bases, with 18 bases between them. This CDR3 has 15 amino acids. In DNA, the CDR3 is TGTGCCAGCAGTCCCCCCCAGTGGCGAGGGGAGACCCAGTACTTC. Its protein product is CASSPPQWRGETQYF.

The chain joins TRBV7-2 to TRBJ2-2; the match to TRBD2 covers 10 bases. This CDR3 is built from 17 residues. From germline, CDR1 is SGHTA and CDR2 FQGNSA. J was trimmed by 8 bases and V by 0 bases; bases with no gene match: 9. CDR3 coding DNA: TGTGCCAGCAGCTTAGCTAGCGGGGGGTCCTACTCTGGGGAGCTGTTTTTT. It codes for CASSLASGGSYSGELFF.

This chain uses TRBV3-1 (or the pseudogene TRBV3-2) with TRBJ1-2; 7 nucleotides match TRBD1. CDR3 length equals 13 residues. The V segment lost 7 bases and the J segment 8 bases; nucleotides outside the gene matches: 10. The germline CDR1 and CDR2 sequences are LGHDT and YNNKEL (reference sequence). CDR3: CASTPRAGGGYTF. The DNA of the CDR3 is TGTGCCAGCACGCCGCGGGCAGGGGGGGGCTACACCTTC.

V gene TRBV10-1 combines with J gene TRBJ1-3; a possible D gene is TRBD1 (5 bases). There are 14 residues in the CDR3. The germline CDR1 and CDR2 sequences are WNHNN and SYGVQD (reference sequence). Trimming left V 6 bases short and J 4 bases short, with 13 bases between. CDR3 sequence reads: CASSTGDQGNTIYF. In nucleotides, the CDR3 is TGCGCCAGCAGCACAGGAGACCAAGGAAACACCATATATTTT.

This clone was detected only once. The rearrangement joins TRBV6-4 to TRBJ2-2; tentatively, D is TRBD1 (6 bases). Germline CDR1 and CDR2: MRHNA and SNTAGT. The CDR3 has 12 residues. Trimming pared 8 bases from V and 8 bases from J, leaving 12 bases between. DNA of the CDR3: TGTGCCAGCGGAGCTACAGGGGGGGAGCTGTTTTTT. Encoded protein: CASGATGGELFF.

The genes are TRBV2 and TRBJ2-3; 9 bases fit TRBD2. Germline V lookup: CDR1 SNHLY, CDR2 FYNNEI. The ends lost 0 bases at V and 6 bases at J; junction bases unmatched: 10. The CDR3 extends over 17 amino acids. The CDR3 DNA reads as TGTGCCAGCAGTGAAGCGCTATGGCGGGGGGGGCAGGATACGCAGTATTTT. Encoded protein: CASSEALWRGGQDTQYF.

This chain joins TRBV3-1 (or the pseudogene TRBV3-2) and TRBJ2-4; 7 bases fit TRBD1. The CDR3 is 13 amino acids. V dropped 5 bases and J dropped 6; count of bases not matched to a gene: 4. In germline, CDR1 is LGHDT, CDR2 YNNKEL (reference sequence). The CDR3 bases are TGTGCCAGCAGCGCCGGGACAGCAAACATTCAGTACTTC. Translated: CASSAGTANIQYF.

This chain connects TRBV27 to TRBJ1-5, with 8 bases matching TRBD1. Germline V gives CDR1 MNHEY, CDR2 SMNVEV (reference sequence). There are 16 residues in the CDR3. Unmatched junction bases numbered 9, after V lost 2 bases and J lost 6 bases. CDR3 residues: CASSLAAGGEGQPQHF. The CDR3 DNA reads TGTGCCAGCAGTTTAGCCGCAGGGGGCGAGGGTCAGCCCCAGCATTTT.

The chain links TRBV6-5 to TRBJ2-7, with D hard to call. Germline V gene sequence: CDR1 MNHEY, CDR2 SVGAGI. The CDR3 has 13 amino acids. V was shortened by 4 bases and J by 2 bases, with 9 bases between the two germline ends. The CDR3 protein is CASSFERTYEQYF. DNA of the CDR3: TGTGCCAGCAGTTTCGAGCGTACCTACGAGCAGTACTTC.

The V gene is TRBV11-2, the J gene TRBJ2-3; D might be TRBD2 (6 bases). CDR3 length: 16 amino acids. Germline V gene lookup returns CDR1 SGHAT and CDR2 FQNNGV. The V gene lost 1 base and the J gene lost 0 bases, with 11 bases spanning the gap. CDR3 amino acids: CASSLGFAGSTDTQYF. The DNA of the CDR3 is TGTGCCAGCAGCTTAGGATTTGCGGGGAGCACAGATACGCAGTATTTT.

V usage is TRBV7-2 and J usage is TRBJ1-2; D is possibly TRBD1 (5 bases). Germline V gene data show CDR1 as SGHTA and CDR2 as FQGNSA. Trimming removed 2 bases from V and 2 bases from J, with 12 bases in between. The CDR3 loop spans 15 amino acids. CDR3 nucleotide sequence: TGTGCCAGCAGCTTACGCCCGACAGCCAACTATGGCTACACCTTC. It is translated as CASSLRPTANYGYTF.

The chain couples TRBV4-3 to TRBJ2-5; tentatively, D is TRBD2 (5 bases). The germline gives CDR1 LGHNA, CDR2 YSLEER. The CDR3 totals 13 residues. The V and J ends lost 2 bases and 3 bases respectively, with 7 bases between them. The CDR3 sequence is CASSQTEEETQYF. The CDR3 DNA reads as TGCGCCAGCAGCCAAACGGAGGAAGAGACCCAGTACTTC.

DNA of the CDR3: TGTGCCTGGCCCAGGCTCACCGGGGAGCTGTTTTTT. The encoded protein is CAWPRLTGELFF. This chain uses TRBV30 with TRBJ2-2; no reliable D call. Looked up from germline, CDR1 is GTSNPN and CDR2 is SVGIG (reference sequence). V was trimmed by 5 bases and J by 4 bases, leaving 8 bases between them. The CDR3 consists of 12 residues.

This rearrangement joins TRBV5-1 to TRBJ2-3; D call uncertain. CDR1 and CDR2 (germline): SGHRS, YFSETQ. Trimming removed 2 bases at V and 2 bases at J, with 9 bases between. The CDR3 is made up of 14 amino acids. The CDR3 region has the DNA TGCGCCAGCAGCTTCGTCAGGCCCACAGATACGCAGTATTTT. Protein product: CASSFVRPTDTQYF.